This record covers a single T cell receptor beta chain. An end of the junction differs from the germline gene, which may be a read error. The data belong to a study of blood T cell repertoires in COVID-19. Overall study context: Specimens from acute and convalescent COVID-19 originated in the United States, Italy and Spain. T cells, B-cell-depleted T cells, or PBMCs provided the cDNA or gDNA that served as material.

The CDR3 length is 19 residues. Germline V CDR1 and CDR2: SGHRS, YFSETQ. As processed by the authors: Using reference gene primer amplification, nucleated cell counts were estimated. Assay: immunoSEQ multiplex PCR; the TCRdb copy retains only in-frame clones and omits some. The V and J calls and clone size are taken from that table; D and trimming were inferred from the DNA. The sample holds 65,000 to 90,000 clones, approximately 80% seen once. The TCR was taken from a woman aged 55-69 years with acute or convalescent COVID-19. The sequencing input was peripheral blood. The rearrangement joins TRBV5-1 to TRBJ2-4; 12 positions match TRBD2. The CDR3 nucleotides read TGCGCCAGCAGCTTGGCCCCGCTCCCTAGCGGGGGGGCCAGAAACATTCAGTACTTC. It specifies CASSLAPLPSGGARNIQYF.